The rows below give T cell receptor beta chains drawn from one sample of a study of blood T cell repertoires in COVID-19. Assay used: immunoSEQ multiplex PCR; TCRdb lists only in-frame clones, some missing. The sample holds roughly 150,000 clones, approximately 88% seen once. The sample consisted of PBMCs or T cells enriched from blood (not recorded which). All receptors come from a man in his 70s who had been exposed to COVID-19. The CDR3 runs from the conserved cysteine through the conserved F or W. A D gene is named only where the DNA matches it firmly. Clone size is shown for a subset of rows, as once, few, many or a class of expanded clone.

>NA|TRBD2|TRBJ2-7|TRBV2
CAGFLGTSASYEQYF
TGTGCCGGCTTCTTAGGGACTAGCGCTTCCTACGAGCAGTACTTC
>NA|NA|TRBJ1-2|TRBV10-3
CAISESAVVRYGYTF
TGTGCCATCAGTGAGTCGGCGGTAGTTCGGTATGGCTACACCTTC
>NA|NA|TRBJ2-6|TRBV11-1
CASSFAGNSGANVLTF
TGTGCCAGCAGCTTCGCAGGGAACTCTGGGGCCAACGTCCTGACTTTC
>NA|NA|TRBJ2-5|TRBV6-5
CASNKRRGQETQYF
TGTGCCAGCAACAAACGAAGGGGACAAGAGACCCAGTACTTC
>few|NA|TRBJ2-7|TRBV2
CASRRGEYEQYF
TGTGCCAGCAGACGGGGAGAATACGAGCAGTACTTC
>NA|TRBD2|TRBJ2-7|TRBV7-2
CASSSSGRAYSYEQYF
TGTGCCAGCAGCTCAAGCGGGAGGGCCTACTCCTACGAGCAGTACTTC
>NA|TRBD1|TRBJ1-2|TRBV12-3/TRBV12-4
CAAQGDYGYTF
TGTGCCGCCCAGGGGGACTATGGCTACACCTTC
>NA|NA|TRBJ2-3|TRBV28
CASSLNPADTQYF
TGTGCCAGCAGCCTAAACCCGGCAGATACGCAGTATTTT
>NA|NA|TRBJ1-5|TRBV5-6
CASSRREAVNQPQHF
TGTGCCAGCAGCCGAAGGGAGGCGGTCAATCAGCCCCAGCATTTT
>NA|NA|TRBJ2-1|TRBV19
CASRTGGGIGSYNEQFF
TGTGCCAGTAGGACGGGGGGCGGGATTGGGTCCTACAATGAGCAGTTCTTC
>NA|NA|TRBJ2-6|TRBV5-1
CASSLGNTLSGANVLTF
TGCGCCAGCAGCTTGGGAAACACCCTCTCTGGGGCCAACGTCCTGACTTTC
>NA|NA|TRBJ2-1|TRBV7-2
CASSSQGALIPNEQFF
TGTGCCAGCAGCTCCCAAGGGGCGCTCATACCGAATGAGCAGTTCTTC
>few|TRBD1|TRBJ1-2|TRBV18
CASSPGRQGERVGYTF
TGTGCCAGCTCACCAGGAAGACAGGGAGAACGGGTTGGCTACACCTTC
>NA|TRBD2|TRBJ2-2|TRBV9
CASSPLAGAGGELFF
TGTGCCAGCAGCCCGTTAGCGGGAGCGGGCGGGGAGCTGTTTTTT
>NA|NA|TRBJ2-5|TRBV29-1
CSVEARHQETQYF
TGCAGCGTTGAGGCTAGACACCAAGAGACCCAGTACTTC
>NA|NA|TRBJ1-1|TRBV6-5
CASSYSGPSMNTEAFF
TGTGCCAGCAGTTACTCGGGCCCGAGCATGAACACTGAAGCTTTCTTT
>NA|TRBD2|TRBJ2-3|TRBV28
CASSLAGGGTDTQYF
TGTGCCAGCAGTTTAGCGGGAGGTGGCACAGATACGCAGTATTTT
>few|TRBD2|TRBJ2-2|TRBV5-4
CASSKTSGGSGELFF
TGTGCCAGCAGCAAGACTAGCGGGGGGTCCGGGGAGCTGTTTTTT
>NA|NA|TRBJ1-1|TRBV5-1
CASSKVATEAFF
TGCGCCAGCAGCAAAGTAGCCACTGAAGCTTTCTTT
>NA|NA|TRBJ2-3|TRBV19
CASSRGSSTDTQYF
TGTGCCAGTAGTAGGGGCTCTAGCACAGATACGCAGTATTTT
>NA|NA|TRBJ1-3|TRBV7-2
CASSLVGLSGNTIYF
TGTGCCAGCAGCTTAGTGGGGCTCTCTGGAAACACCATATATTTT
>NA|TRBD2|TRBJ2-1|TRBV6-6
CASSLAGAGGNEQFF
TGTGCCAGCAGTCTAGCGGGGGCCGGGGGCAATGAGCAGTTCTTC
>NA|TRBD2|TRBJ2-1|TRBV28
CAIRGAGPYNEQFF
TGTGCCATTAGGGGAGCGGGACCCTACAATGAGCAGTTCTTC
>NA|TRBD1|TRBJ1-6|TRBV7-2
CASSLTGGQSPLHF
TGTGCCAGCAGCCTGACAGGGGGCCAGTCACCCCTCCACTTT
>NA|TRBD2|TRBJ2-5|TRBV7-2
CASSSTGRGETQYF
TGTGCCAGCAGCTCGACCGGGAGGGGAGAGACCCAGTACTTC
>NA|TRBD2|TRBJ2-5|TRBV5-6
CASSRGVAETQYF
TGTGCCAGCAGCCGGGGGGTAGCGGAGACCCAGTACTTC
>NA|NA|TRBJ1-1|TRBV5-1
CASSLAPGGNTEAFF
TGCGCCAGCAGCTTGGCCCCAGGAGGGAACACTGAAGCTTTCTTT
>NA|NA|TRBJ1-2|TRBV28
CASTPVTSLGGGYTF
TGTGCCAGCACCCCCGTGACATCCTTAGGGGGTGGCTACACCTTC
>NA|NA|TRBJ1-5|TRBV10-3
CAISDEPGVSNQPQHF
TGTGCCATCAGTGATGAGCCAGGGGTTAGCAATCAGCCCCAGCATTTT
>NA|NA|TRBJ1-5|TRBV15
CATSLGRPGVQPQHF
TGTGCCACCAGCCTTGGACGGCCAGGGGTTCAGCCCCAGCATTTT
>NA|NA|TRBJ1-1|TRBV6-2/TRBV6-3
CASSYGYPSEAFF
TGTGCCAGCAGTTACGGTTATCCTAGCGAGGCTTTCTTT